The sequence of this T cell receptor beta chain was determined in a study of T cell repertoires in cytomegalovirus infection (dated 2019 in TCRdb). Context from the whole study: Donor HLA type was relevant to the analysis, because carriage of CMV infection together with the matching HLA type was indicated by public TCR beta signatures. Study-wide conclusions, independent of this receptor: Cumulative frequency of public TCR beta family members discriminated carriers of CMV infection plus the relevant HLA type in this cohort and an independent roughly 320-donor cohort. In the ex vivo response, HLA-C-restricted CMV-specific TCR beta clonotypes were dominant, and in two of eight donors the single most frequent clonotype came from this HLA-C-restricted group.

The sample holds many counts of this clonotype. Which antigen it targets is not known. Base qualities were left out, and no much larger clone turns up one base away. Trimmed from V: 5 bases; trimmed from J: 2 bases; junction bases lacking a gene match: 11. The CDR3 runs 16 residues from the cysteine to the phenylalanine. The sequence is cut down to CDR3 DNA, 48 bases in frame from base 1. Looking up the germline V gene (reference sequence) yields CDR1 SEHNR and CDR2 FQNEAQ. The sequencer was an Illumina HiSeq 1500. The public reads were reprocessed in TCRdb via fastp at Q25 and MiXCR, keeping in-frame beta chains. Records with the same CDR3 protein are collapsed into one entry carrying the most frequent genes and DNA. Counted in this sample were approximately 500,000 distinct CDR3 sequences; approximately 15% of them appeared once. The ten largest clones add up to 24% of the sample.

The sequenced sample was CD8+ T cells from PBMCs. The chain joins TRBV7-9 to TRBJ2-7, with 8 bases in between that match TRBD1. This TCR came from a human donor in good health (CMV status not recorded). Some clones in this sample may be carry-over from other donors' samples. The CDR3: CASSPEDRERTYEQYF. The DNA sequence reads TGTGCCAGCAGCCCCGAGGACAGGGAAAGGACCTACGAGCAGTACTTC.